The subject of this entry is one TCR beta chain. The CDR3 has 18 amino acids. V lost 3 bases to trimming and J lost 6 bases; unmatched junction nucleotides: 17. The data are from a study of cytomegalovirus exposure and HLA in healthy donors. PCR primers comprised 60 Vbeta and 13 Jbeta primers. TCRdb's copy holds only in-frame clones and misses some; the assay was immunoSEQ multiplex PCR. The repertoire holds 90,000 to 150,000 clones, with approximately 80% as singletons. V and J are TRBV23-1 and TRBJ1-3, with 7 bases that match TRBD1. TRBV23-1 is assigned to the ORF class and has an uncertain function. Input material: PBMCs. The origin of this receptor is a man in his fifties or sixties in good health and CMV-seropositive. The CDR3 DNA follows: TGCGCCAGCAGTCAGCCCATCCGGGACAGACCGAACTTAAACACCATATATTTT. As protein: CASSQPIRDRPNLNTIYF.